The 2 T cell receptor beta chains below come from one sample, sequenced in a study of T cell repertoires in cytomegalovirus infection. TCRdb called the reads again in MiXCR, with one record for every CDR3 protein. The repertoire holds roughly 800,000 distinct CDR3 sequences, with almost 30% as singletons. These receptors are not linked to any known antigen. Source: cultured CD8+ T cells from PBMCs, taken from culture after CMV antigen stimulation. The receptor source for this set is a human donor in good health (CMV status not recorded). Some clones in this sample may be carry-over from other donors' samples.

The chain links TRBV12-5 to TRBJ2-4, with D unresolved. Trimming stripped 0 bases from V and 0 bases from J, with 12 bases between. The CDR3 runs to 17 residues. Per the germline V gene, CDR1 is LGHNT and CDR2 is FRNRAP. The CDR3 DNA reads TGTGCTAGTGGTTTGGTACACGATCAACTAGCCAAAAACATTCAGTACTTC. Translated, it gives CASGLVHDQLAKNIQYF.

CDR3 in DNA: TGTGCCAGCAGTTTAGAAGAGAGAGACCCCTACGAGCAGTACTTC. Residues: CASSLEERDPYEQYF. The genes are TRBV12-3 or TRBV12-4 and TRBJ2-7; D is undetermined. CDR3 size: 15 residues. V was shortened by 1 base and J by 2 bases, with 12 bases between the two germline ends.